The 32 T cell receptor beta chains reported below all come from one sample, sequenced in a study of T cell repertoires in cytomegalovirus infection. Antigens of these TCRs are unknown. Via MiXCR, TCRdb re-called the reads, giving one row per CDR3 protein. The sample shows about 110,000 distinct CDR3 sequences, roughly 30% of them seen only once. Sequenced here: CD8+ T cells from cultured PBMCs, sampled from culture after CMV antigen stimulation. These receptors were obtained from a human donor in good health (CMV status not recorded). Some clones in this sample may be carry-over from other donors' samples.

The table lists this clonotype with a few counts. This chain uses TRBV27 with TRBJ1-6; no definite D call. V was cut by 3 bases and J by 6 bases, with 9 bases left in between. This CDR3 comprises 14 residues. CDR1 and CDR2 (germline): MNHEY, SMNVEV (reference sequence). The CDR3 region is CASSLSPSNSPLHF. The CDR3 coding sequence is TGTGCCAGCAGTTTGAGCCCAAGTAATTCACCCCTCCACTTT.

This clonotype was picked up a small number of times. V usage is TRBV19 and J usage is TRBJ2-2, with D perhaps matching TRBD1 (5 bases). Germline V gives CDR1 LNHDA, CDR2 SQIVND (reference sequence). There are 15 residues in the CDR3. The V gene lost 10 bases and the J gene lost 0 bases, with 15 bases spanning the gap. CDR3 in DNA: TGTGCCACCCTAAGGGGCCGAGCGAACACCGGGGAGCTGTTTTTT. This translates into CATLRGRANTGELFF.

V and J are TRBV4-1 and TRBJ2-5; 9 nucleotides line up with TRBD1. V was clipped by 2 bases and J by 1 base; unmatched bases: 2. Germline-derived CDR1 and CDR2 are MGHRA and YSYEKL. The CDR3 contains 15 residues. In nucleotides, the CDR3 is TGCGCCAGCAGCCAACTGACAGGGGGCCAAGAGACCCAGTACTTC. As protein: CASSQLTGGQETQYF.

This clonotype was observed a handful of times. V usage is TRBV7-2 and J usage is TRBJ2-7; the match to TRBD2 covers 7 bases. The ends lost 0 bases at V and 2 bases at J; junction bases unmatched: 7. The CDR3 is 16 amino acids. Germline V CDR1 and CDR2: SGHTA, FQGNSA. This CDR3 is CASSLAGGGGAYEQYF. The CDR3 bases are TGTGCCAGCAGCTTAGCGGGTGGTGGGGGGGCCTACGAGCAGTACTTC.

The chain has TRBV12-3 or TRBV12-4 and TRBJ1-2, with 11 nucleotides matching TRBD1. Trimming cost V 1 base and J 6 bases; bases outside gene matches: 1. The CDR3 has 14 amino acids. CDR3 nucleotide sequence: TGTGCCAGCAGTTTAGGGACAGGGGGCAATGGCTACACCTTC. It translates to CASSLGTGGNGYTF.

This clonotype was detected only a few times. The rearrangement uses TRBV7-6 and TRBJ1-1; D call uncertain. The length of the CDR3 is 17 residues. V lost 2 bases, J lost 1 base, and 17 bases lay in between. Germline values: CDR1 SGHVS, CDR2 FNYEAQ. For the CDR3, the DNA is TGTGCCAGCAGCTTATTCCCCGACCTGCCCGCGAACACTGAAGCTTTCTTT. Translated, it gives CASSLFPDLPANTEAFF.

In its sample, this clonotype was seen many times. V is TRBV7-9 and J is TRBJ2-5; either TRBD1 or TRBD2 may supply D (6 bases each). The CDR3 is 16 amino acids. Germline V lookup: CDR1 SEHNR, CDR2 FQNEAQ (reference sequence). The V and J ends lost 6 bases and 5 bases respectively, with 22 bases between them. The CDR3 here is CASSLLFGGIGETQYF. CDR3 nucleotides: TGTGCCAGCAGTCTCCTCTTCGGGGGCATTGGGGAGACCCAGTACTTC.

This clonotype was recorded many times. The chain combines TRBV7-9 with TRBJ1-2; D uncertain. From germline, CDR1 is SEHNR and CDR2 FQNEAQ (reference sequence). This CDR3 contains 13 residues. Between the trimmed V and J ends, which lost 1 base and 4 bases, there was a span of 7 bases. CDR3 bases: TGTGCCAGCAGCTTAGAGGGTCTCTATGGCTACACCTTC. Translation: CASSLEGLYGYTF.

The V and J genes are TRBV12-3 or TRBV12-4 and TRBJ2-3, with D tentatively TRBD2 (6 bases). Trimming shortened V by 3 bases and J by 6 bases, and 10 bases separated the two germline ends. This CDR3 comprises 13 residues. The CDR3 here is CASSFGLSDTQYF. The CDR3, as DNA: TGTGCCAGCAGTTTTGGACTAAGTGATACGCAGTATTTT.

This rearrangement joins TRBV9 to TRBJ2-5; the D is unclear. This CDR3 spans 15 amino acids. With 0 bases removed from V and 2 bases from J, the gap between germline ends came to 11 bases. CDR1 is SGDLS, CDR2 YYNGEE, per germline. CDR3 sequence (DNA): TGTGCCAGCAGCGTAGAGGCTAGTAGGCAAGAGACCCAGTACTTC. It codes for CASSVEASRQETQYF.

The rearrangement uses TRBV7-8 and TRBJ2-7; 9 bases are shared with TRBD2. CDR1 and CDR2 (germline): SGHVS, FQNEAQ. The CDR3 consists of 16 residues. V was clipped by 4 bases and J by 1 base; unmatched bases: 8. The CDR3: CASSSESGGTSYEQYF. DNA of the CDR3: TGTGCCAGCAGCTCTGAAAGCGGGGGGACTTCCTACGAGCAGTACTTC.

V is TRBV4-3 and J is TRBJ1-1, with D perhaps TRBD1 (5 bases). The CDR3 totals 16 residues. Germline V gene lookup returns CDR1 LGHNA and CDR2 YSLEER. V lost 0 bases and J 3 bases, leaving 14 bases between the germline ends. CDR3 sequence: CASSQDPGRAYTEAFF. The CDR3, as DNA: TGCGCCAGCAGCCAAGACCCTGGCAGGGCGTACACTGAAGCTTTCTTT.

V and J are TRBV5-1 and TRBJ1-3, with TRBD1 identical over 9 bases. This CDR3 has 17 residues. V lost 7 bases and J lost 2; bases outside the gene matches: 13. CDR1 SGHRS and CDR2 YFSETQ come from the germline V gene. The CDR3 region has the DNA TGCGCCAGCGCAAACAGGGGGCCGGGAGCAGCTGGAAACACCATATATTTT. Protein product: CASANRGPGAAGNTIYF.

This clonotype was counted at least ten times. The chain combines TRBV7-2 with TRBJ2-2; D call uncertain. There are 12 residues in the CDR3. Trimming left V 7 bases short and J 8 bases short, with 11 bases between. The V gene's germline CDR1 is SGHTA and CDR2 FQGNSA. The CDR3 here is CASTLMEGELFF. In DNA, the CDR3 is TGTGCCAGCACCCTTATGGAGGGGGAGCTGTTTTTT.

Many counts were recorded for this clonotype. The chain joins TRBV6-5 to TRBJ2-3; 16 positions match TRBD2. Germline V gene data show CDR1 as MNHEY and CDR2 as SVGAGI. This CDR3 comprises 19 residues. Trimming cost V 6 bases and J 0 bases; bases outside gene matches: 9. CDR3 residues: CASSSTGTSGGASTDTQYF. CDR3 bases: TGTGCCAGCAGCTCTACCGGGACTAGCGGGGGGGCTAGCACAGATACGCAGTATTTT.

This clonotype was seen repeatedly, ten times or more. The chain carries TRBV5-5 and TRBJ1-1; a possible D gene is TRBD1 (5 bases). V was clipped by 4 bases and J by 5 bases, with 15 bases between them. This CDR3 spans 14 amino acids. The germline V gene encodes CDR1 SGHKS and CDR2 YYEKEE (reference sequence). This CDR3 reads CASSHVSGWTEAFF. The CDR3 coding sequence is TGTGCCAGCAGCCATGTGTCAGGGTGGACTGAAGCTTTCTTT.

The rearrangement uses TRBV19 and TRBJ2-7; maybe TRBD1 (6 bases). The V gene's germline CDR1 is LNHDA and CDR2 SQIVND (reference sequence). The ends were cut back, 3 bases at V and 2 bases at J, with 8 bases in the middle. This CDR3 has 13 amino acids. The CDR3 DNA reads TGTGCCAGTAGTATCGACAGGACCTACGAGCAGTACTTC. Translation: CASSIDRTYEQYF.

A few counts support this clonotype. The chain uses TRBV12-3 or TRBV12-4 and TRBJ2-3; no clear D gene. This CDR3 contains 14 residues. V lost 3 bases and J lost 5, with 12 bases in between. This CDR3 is CASSFQRFLDTQYF. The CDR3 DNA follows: TGTGCCAGCAGTTTTCAAAGATTTCTAGATACGCAGTATTTT.

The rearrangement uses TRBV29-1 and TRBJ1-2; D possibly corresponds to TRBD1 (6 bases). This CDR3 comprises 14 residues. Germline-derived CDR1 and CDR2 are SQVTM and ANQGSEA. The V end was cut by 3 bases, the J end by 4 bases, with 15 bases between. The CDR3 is CSVDGGQSTYGYTF. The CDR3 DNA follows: TGCAGCGTTGACGGCGGACAGTCCACCTATGGCTACACCTTC.

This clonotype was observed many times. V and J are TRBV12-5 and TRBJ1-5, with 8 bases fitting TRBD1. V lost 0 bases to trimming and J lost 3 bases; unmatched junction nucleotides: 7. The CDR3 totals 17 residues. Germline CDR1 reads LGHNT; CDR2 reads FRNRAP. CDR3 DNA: TGTGCTAGTGGTTTGGTTGGACAGGGTAGGAACAATCAGCCCCAGCATTTT. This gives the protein CASGLVGQGRNNQPQHF.

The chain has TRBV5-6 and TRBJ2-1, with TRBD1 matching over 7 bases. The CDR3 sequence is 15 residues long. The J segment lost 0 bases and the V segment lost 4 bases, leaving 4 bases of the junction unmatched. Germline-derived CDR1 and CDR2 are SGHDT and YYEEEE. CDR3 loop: CASSQGVSSYNEQFF. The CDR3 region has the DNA TGTGCCAGCAGCCAGGGGGTGAGCTCCTACAATGAGCAGTTCTTC.

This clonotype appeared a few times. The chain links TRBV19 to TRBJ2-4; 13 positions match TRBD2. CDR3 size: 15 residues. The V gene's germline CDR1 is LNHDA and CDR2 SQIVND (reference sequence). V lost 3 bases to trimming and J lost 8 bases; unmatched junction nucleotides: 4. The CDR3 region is CASSIALAGGDIQYF. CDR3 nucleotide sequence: TGTGCCAGTAGTATCGCACTAGCGGGGGGGGACATTCAGTACTTC.

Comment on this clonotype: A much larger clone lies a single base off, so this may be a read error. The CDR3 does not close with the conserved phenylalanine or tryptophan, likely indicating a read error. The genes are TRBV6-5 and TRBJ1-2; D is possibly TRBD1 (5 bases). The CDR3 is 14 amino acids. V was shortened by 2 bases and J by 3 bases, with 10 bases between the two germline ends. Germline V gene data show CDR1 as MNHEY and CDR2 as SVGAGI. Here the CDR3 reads CASSYGLGDYGYTL. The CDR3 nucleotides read TGTGCCAGCAGTTACGGATTAGGGGACTATGGCTACACCCTC.

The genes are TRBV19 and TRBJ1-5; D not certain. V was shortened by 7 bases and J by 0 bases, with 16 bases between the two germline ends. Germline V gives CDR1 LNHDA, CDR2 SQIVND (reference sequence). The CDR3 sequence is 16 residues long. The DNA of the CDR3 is TGTGCCAGTAAGTCGGCGGGTGATTATAGCAATCAGCCCCAGCATTTT. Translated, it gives CASKSAGDYSNQPQHF.

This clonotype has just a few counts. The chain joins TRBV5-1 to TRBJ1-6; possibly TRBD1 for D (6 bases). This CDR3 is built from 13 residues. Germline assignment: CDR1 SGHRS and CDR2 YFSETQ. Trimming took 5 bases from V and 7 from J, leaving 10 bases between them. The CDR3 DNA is TGCGCCAGCAGAAAAGGGGGGAATTCACCCCTCCACTTT. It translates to CASRKGGNSPLHF.

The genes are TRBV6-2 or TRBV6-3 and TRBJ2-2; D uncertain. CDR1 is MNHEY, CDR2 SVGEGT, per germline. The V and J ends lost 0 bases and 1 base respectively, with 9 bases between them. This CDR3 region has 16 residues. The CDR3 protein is CASSYSPKENTGELFF. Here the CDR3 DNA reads TGTGCCAGCAGTTACTCACCCAAAGAGAACACCGGGGAGCTGTTTTTT.

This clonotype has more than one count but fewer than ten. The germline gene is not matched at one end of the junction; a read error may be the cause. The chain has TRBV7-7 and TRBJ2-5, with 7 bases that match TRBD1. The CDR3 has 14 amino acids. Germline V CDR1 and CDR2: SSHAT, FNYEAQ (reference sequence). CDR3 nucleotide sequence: TGTGCTAGCAGCTTAGGGGGCCTCCAAGAGACCCAGTACTTC. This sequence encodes CASSLGGLQETQYF.

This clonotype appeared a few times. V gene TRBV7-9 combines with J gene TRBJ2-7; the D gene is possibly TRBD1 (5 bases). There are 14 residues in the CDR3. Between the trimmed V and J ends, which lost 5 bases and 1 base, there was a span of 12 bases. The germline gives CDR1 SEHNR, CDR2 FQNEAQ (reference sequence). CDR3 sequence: CASSPSSGSYEQYF. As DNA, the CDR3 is TGTGCCAGCAGCCCGTCATCAGGGTCCTACGAGCAGTACTTC.

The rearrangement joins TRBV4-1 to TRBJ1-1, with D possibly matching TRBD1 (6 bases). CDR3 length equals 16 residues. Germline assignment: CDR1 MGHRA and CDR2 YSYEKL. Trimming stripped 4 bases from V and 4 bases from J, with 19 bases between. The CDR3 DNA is TGCGCCAGCAGCCTAGATGAACAGGGCGAGGCCACTGAAGCTTTCTTT. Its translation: CASSLDEQGEATEAFF.

DNA of the CDR3: TGTGCCAGCAGTCCAGATCCTAGCACAGATACGCAGTATTTT. It yields the protein CASSPDPSTDTQYF. The chain couples TRBV27 to TRBJ2-3; D not resolved. Trimming shortened V by 5 bases and J by 0 bases, and 9 bases separated the two germline ends. The CDR3 runs 14 residues. Germline V lookup: CDR1 MNHEY, CDR2 SMNVEV (reference sequence).

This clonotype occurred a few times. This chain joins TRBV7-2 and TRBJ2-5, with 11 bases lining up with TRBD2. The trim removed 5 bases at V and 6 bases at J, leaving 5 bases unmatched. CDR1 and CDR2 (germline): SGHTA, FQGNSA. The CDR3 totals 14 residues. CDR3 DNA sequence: TGTGCCAGCAGCCCGACTAGCGGGGTAAAGACCCAGTACTTC. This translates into CASSPTSGVKTQYF.

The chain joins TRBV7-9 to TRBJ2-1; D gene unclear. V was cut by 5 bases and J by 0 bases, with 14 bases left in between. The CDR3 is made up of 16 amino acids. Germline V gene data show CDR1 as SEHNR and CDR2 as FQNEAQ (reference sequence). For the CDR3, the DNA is TGTGCCAGCAGCCCGGACGGACGGTCCTCCTACAATGAGCAGTTCTTC. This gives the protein CASSPDGRSSYNEQFF.